A selection of T cell receptor beta chains follows, all from one sample in a study of Ad26.COV2.S vaccination and SARS-CoV-2 variants. The data were produced by immunoSEQ multiplex PCR, yet TCRdb's version contains in-frame clones alone and is incomplete. The sample consists of more than 350,000 clones, 75% to 95% of them appearing once. The specimen was peripheral blood, collected in a trial of Ad26.COV2.S vaccine versus placebo. These receptors originate from a person between 18 and 60 years old who received the Ad26.COV2.S COVID-19 vaccine or a placebo. Both conserved end residues are part of each CDR3. Fields, in order: J gene, clone size, D gene, V gene, CDR3 DNA, CDR3 protein. D genes are given only for firm matches. Some rows have no size entry. The others give once, few or many, or a class for an expanded clone.

>TRBJ2-3|.|.|TRBV7-6
TGTGCCAGCAGTCAGAGCGAGTCTAGCACAGATACGCAGTATTTT
CASSQSESSTDTQYF
>TRBJ2-1|once|.|TRBV15
TGTGCCACCAGGGAGGATGGAGTCTACAATGAGCAGTTCTTC
CATREDGVYNEQFF
>TRBJ2-7|.|TRBD2|TRBV27
TGTGCCAGCAGTGAAACTAGCGGGAGATTCGAGCAGTACTTC
CASSETSGRFEQYF
>TRBJ2-2|.|.|TRBV27
TGTGCCAGCAGTTTATCGGGGAACACCGGGGAGCTGTTTTTT
CASSLSGNTGELFF
>TRBJ2-5|once|.|TRBV27
TGTGCCAGCAGTTTGGGCGGCATATCAAGAGAAATCCAGTACTTC
CASSLGGISREIQYF
>TRBJ2-5|.|.|TRBV9
TGTGCCAGCAGCGTAGGGGGCAGGGGAGCCCAAGAGACCCAGTACTTC
CASSVGGRGAQETQYF
>TRBJ1-1|once|.|TRBV28
TGTGCCAGCAGTTCAGGGCAGGGAGTGAGAAAAGCTTTCTTT
CASSSGQGVRKAFF
>TRBJ1-1|.|.|TRBV18
TGTGCCAGCTCACGCACTGACGAAGCTTTCTTT
CASSRTDEAFF
>TRBJ1-5|.|.|TRBV7-2
TGTGCCAGCAGCTATAGAGGCAATCAGCCCCAGCATTTT
CASSYRGNQPQHF
>TRBJ1-2|.|.|TRBV29-1
TGCAGCGTTGAAGGGCTGGAACAGGACGCTAACTATGGCTACACCTTC
CSVEGLEQDANYGYTF
>TRBJ2-7|few|.|TRBV19
TGTGCCAGTAGTATAGGGGTTCCGGCCTACGAGCAGTACTTC
CASSIGVPAYEQYF
>TRBJ1-6|once|TRBD1|TRBV7-2
TGTGCCAGCAGCTTAATGGGACAGGGGGCGCAGAATTCACCCCTCCACTTT
CASSLMGQGAQNSPLHF
>TRBJ1-2|.|.|TRBV27
TGTGCCAGCAGTTCGACAGGTGGAAGGGAGGGCTACACCTTC
CASSSTGGREGYTF
>TRBJ2-6|once|.|TRBV6-2/TRBV6-3
TGTGCCAGCAGTTACTCGGACGGCTTAAGAGGGGCCAACGTCCTGACTTTC
CASSYSDGLRGANVLTF
>TRBJ2-2|.|.|TRBV3-1/TRBV3-2
TGTGCCAGCAGCCAAGATGGGGGGACCGGGGAGCTGTTTTTT
CASSQDGGTGELFF
>TRBJ1-2|.|.|TRBV6-5
TGTGCCAGCAGTTACTCGGGGCCACCTGCTAACTATGGCTACACCTTC
CASSYSGPPANYGYTF
>TRBJ2-7|.|TRBD1|TRBV19
TGTGCCAGTAGTAGACAGGGGGCTTACGAGCAGTACTTC
CASSRQGAYEQYF
>TRBJ1-2|.|TRBD1|TRBV3-1/TRBV3-2
TGTGCCAGCAGCCAAGATGGAGGGGGCGGTGGCTACACCTTC
CASSQDGGGGGYTF
>TRBJ2-5|.|TRBD1|TRBV19
TGTGCCAGTAGTCCCACCCAGACAGGGGGAGAGACCCAGTACTTC
CASSPTQTGGETQYF
>TRBJ2-7|.|TRBD1|TRBV7-9
TGTGCCAGCAGCCGGACAGGGTACTACGAGCAGTACTTC
CASSRTGYYEQYF
>TRBJ1-1|.|.|TRBV30
TGTGCCTGGAGTGAGGGAGCGAACACTGAAGCTTTCTTT
CAWSEGANTEAFF
>TRBJ2-2|.|.|TRBV9
TGTGCCAGCAGCGTTGCTCGAGCGGTGGGCCTGAACACCGGGGAGCTGTTTTTT
CASSVARAVGLNTGELFF
>TRBJ1-5|.|.|TRBV6-1
TGTGCCAGCAGTGAAGCTGGGGGGAGCAATCAGCCCCAGCATTTT
CASSEAGGSNQPQHF
>TRBJ2-1|.|.|TRBV10-3
TGTGCCATCAGTGACGGTTCGTCCGGGGAAAGCTCCTACAATGAGCAGTTCTTC
CAISDGSSGESSYNEQFF
>TRBJ1-4|once|.|TRBV25-1
TGTGCCAGCAGTGATTGGGGGGCTGCAACTAATGAAAAACTGTTTTTT
CASSDWGAATNEKLFF
>TRBJ2-7|.|.|TRBV7-7
TGTGCTAGCAGCTTAGTAGAGGGGTACGAGCAGTACTTC
CASSLVEGYEQYF
>TRBJ2-3|once|.|TRBV30
TGTGCCTGGAGTATACTTCTCACAGATACGCAGTATTTT
CAWSILLTDTQYF
>TRBJ2-7|.|.|TRBV5-4
TGTGCCAGCAGCTTCGCTAGCGAGACCTACGAGCAGTACTTC
CASSFASETYEQYF
>TRBJ2-7|.|TRBD2|TRBV4-1
TGCGCCAGCAGCCAGGAGACTAGCGTCGGGGGGGGCTACGAGCAGTACTTC
CASSQETSVGGGYEQYF
>TRBJ2-4|few|.|TRBV7-9
TGTGCCAGCAGCCCCTTCCGGGGAGGGGGCTTAAACATTCAGTACTTC
CASSPFRGGGLNIQYF
>TRBJ2-5|.|.|TRBV19
TGTGCCAGTAGTGATCGGGCGAACCAAGAGACCCAGTACTTC
CASSDRANQETQYF
>TRBJ2-4|.|TRBD2|TRBV19
TGTGCCAGTAGTAAATCGGGACTAGCGGGATTAGTAGACATTCAGTACTTC
CASSKSGLAGLVDIQYF
>TRBJ2-1|.|TRBD2|TRBV14
TGTGCCAGCAGCGCAAGAGGAGCGGGAGGAATTGAGCAGTTCTTC
CASSARGAGGIEQFF
>TRBJ2-2|.|.|TRBV2
TGTGCCAGCAGTTACGCGAACACCGGGGAGCTGTTTTTT
CASSYANTGELFF
>TRBJ1-1|.|.|TRBV6-2/TRBV6-3
TGTGCCAGCAGTTACTCGCCTTGGCAGATGAACACTGAAGCTTTCTTT
CASSYSPWQMNTEAFF
>TRBJ2-7|.|.|TRBV19
TGTGCCAGTAGTCCGCAGATAACTTACGAGCAGTACTTC
CASSPQITYEQYF
>TRBJ2-5|.|.|TRBV4-1
TGCGCCAGCAGCCAAGTTCCAGGGGCAGCCCAAGAGACCCAGTACTTC
CASSQVPGAAQETQYF
>TRBJ2-1|.|TRBD2|TRBV9
TGTGCCAGCAGCGTACGATCGGGAGGGGGCAATGAGCAGTTCTTC
CASSVRSGGGNEQFF
>TRBJ2-7|once|.|TRBV2
TGTGCCAGCAGTGAAGGGGGGGTGTCTGCGGCCCCCGATTCGTCCTACGAGCAGTACTTC
CASSEGGVSAAPDSSYEQYF
>TRBJ2-7|.|TRBD2|TRBV5-1
TGCGCCAGCAGCTTGGCTAGGACTAGCGGAAGCCCGACCTACGAGCAGTACTTC
CASSLARTSGSPTYEQYF
>TRBJ2-4|.|TRBD1|TRBV7-9
TGTGCCAGCAGCGCTGGGACAGTTGTATTCAAAAACATTCAGTACTTC
CASSAGTVVFKNIQYF
>TRBJ2-3|once|.|TRBV7-2
TGTGCCAGCACCCCCAACCTCCCCGATACGCAGTATTTT
CASTPNLPDTQYF